The subject of this entry is one TCR beta chain. It lacks a known antigen. No base qualities exist here, and no much larger clone lies one base off it. The sequencer listed for this sample is Illumina NovaSeq 6000. cDNA libraries for TCRalpha and TCRbeta were prepared by 5'RACE using constant-segment primers, with sample barcodes and unique molecular identifiers added. RNA was extracted from every sample with Trizol reagent. Amplification of the libraries took two PCR steps, and the second step added a second sample barcode plus Illumina TruSeq adapters. Sequencing of libraries was performed on an Illumina NovaSeq with 2 x 150 bp paired-end reads. The authors processed their data as follows. Reads were demultiplexed and collapsed into UMI-guided consensus sequences with migec v1.2.7. Using mixcr v2.1.11, UMI consensuses were aligned to TRA and TRB V and J templates and then assembled into clonotypes. A clonotype was counted as expanded or contracted only when both edgeR and NoisET called the clonotype significant, with the noise models trained on biological replicates. For edgeR calls, a false discovery rate-adjusted p below 0.01 and a log2 fold-change threshold of 1 were applied. As an exploratory analysis of dynamics, max-normalized trajectories of the 1000 most abundant clonotypes were examined with PCA combined with hierarchical clustering. The CD4 or CD8 phenotype of responding clones was assigned using the separately sequenced CD4+ and CD8+ repertoires. TCRdb reworked the public reads: Q25 trimming with fastp, MiXCR clone assembly, productive beta chains retained. Rows with one shared CDR3 protein collapse into an entry with the most common genes and DNA. For this entry, the V and J calls and clone size follow TCRdb and not the study's own pipeline. This sample gives roughly 250,000 distinct CDR3 sequences in total; roughly 15% of them show up just once. The leading ten clones occupy around 3.4% of the sample.

This record comes from a study of T-cell memory formation after mild COVID-19 listed by TCRdb under 2021. At the level of the whole study: Most TCR sequence clusters were specific to one of the two donors. In two donors, T-cell clones that expanded and contracted after mild COVID-19 were followed by sequencing TCRalpha and TCRbeta repertoires longitudinally. Two young, previously healthy adult volunteers made up the cohort, one male and one female. Overall results and qualifications from the work: Some responding clones were detected in pre-infection memory, suggesting pre-existing cross-reactive memory T cells joined the SARS-CoV-2 response. The second-wave clones that peaked on day 37 were not confirmed to be SARS-CoV-2 specific. From day 15 to 85, contracting clones showed balanced CD4/CD8 phenotypes, whereas a second wave of clones that expanded from day 15 to 37 leaned towards CD4+. Only two mild cases were covered in the study, and larger cohorts including severe cases with pre-infection samples were considered necessary. Contracting CD4+ clones appeared mostly in the CM and EM memory subsets, whereas CD8+ clones were enriched in EMRA.

Ficoll-Paque density gradient centrifugation was used to isolate PBMCs. The TCR comes from a man between 18 and 35 years old who had mild COVID-19 (a few samples of this study predate the infection). The sample titles of this study are shuffled in the database, so cell type and time point are left out; the donor was told from shared clones. The sequencing input was PBMCs or a T cell subset sorted from them (not recorded which).

The CDR3 corresponds to CASSLGLATADTQYF. The bases read TGTGCCAGCAGCCTGGGACTAGCAACGGCAGATACGCAGTATTTT. The chain is made from TRBV5-4 and TRBJ2-3; TRBD2 aligns with 9 central bases. According to the germline V gene (reference sequence), CDR1 reads SGHNT and CDR2 reads YYREEE. Measured from the cysteine to the phenylalanine, the CDR3 is 15 residues long. The kept DNA is CDR3 alone, 45 bases in frame from the first base. Trimming leaves V shorter by 4 bases and J shorter by 4 bases, with the junction holding 7 bases beyond the gene matches.